What follows are 25 T cell receptor beta chains derived from one specimen sequenced in a study of regulatory T cells in long-lasting Graves disease. Library construction for TCR beta used iRepertoire HTBI primers and Arm-PCR of CDR3 regions. One entry per CDR3 protein results from TCRdb running MiXCR on the multiplex PCR reads. The table has more than 650,000 distinct CDR3 sequences, around 30% seen once. The time point denotes: persistent/refractory GD, antithyroid drugs over 5 years with positive TRAb. The authors made the TCR library using RNA they extracted from PBMCs. Specimen: peripheral blood mononuclear cells (PBMCs), collected when the disease was refractory, from a patient treated with antithyroid drugs. Receptors originate from a female donor with Graves disease.

This clonotype was found once. The chain combines TRBV30 with TRBJ1-1; TRBD1 agrees at 7 bases. CDR3 length equals 13 residues. The trim removed 6 bases at V and 4 bases at J, leaving 8 bases unmatched. CDR1 is GTSNPN and CDR2 is SVGIG in the germline V gene (reference sequence). This CDR3 reads CACTYRGGTEAFF. The CDR3 DNA is TGTGCCTGCACCTACAGGGGTGGCACTGAAGCTTTCTTT.

This chain connects TRBV6-1 to TRBJ1-2; 7 bases match TRBD1. V gave up 7 bases and J gave up 5 bases; unmatched junction bases: 10. There are 14 residues in the CDR3. CDR1 MNHNS and CDR2 SASEGT come from the germline V gene. In DNA, the CDR3 is TGTGCCAGCAACATGGAAGGGGGCTGGTATGGCTACACCTTC. This gives the protein CASNMEGGWYGYTF.

This clonotype appeared a few times. V usage is TRBV9 and J usage is TRBJ2-7; 7 bases are shared with TRBD2. Per germline, CDR1 SGDLS and CDR2 YYNGEE. Trimming at V came to 0 bases and at J to 8 bases, leaving 5 bases not matched to a gene. The CDR3 has 13 residues. The CDR3 region has the DNA TGTGCCAGCAGCGTAGATGGGACTACGCAGCAGTACTTC. Protein sequence: CASSVDGTTQQYF.

This clonotype showed up many times. The chain carries TRBV6-1 and TRBJ2-7; no reliable D call. In germline, CDR1 is MNHNS, CDR2 SASEGT. Trimming left V 6 bases short and J 2 bases short, with 11 bases between. The CDR3 loop spans 13 amino acids. Written as DNA, the CDR3 is TGTGCCAGCAGCCCCCTCGGTACCTACGAGCAGTACTTC. Protein sequence: CASSPLGTYEQYF.

The chain couples TRBV29-1 to TRBJ1-1; D ambiguous. V lost 3 bases to trimming and J lost 0 bases, with 8 bases between them. The CDR3 spans 13 residues. Per germline, CDR1 SQVTM and CDR2 ANQGSEA. In DNA form, the CDR3 reads TGCAGCGTTGATGTCGGTATGAACACTGAAGCTTTCTTT. It codes for CSVDVGMNTEAFF.

CDR3 DNA: TGTGCCAGCCGAGGGGGGACGTCGGGGGGCACCATATATTTT. Its protein product is CASRGGTSGGTIYF. This chain links TRBV27 with TRBJ1-3, with D perhaps TRBD1 (6 bases). The CDR3 is 14 amino acids. Trimming stripped 8 bases from V and 9 bases from J, with 20 bases between. CDR1 MNHEY and CDR2 SMNVEV come from the germline V gene (reference sequence).

The V and J genes are TRBV12-3 or TRBV12-4 and TRBJ1-5, with D tentatively TRBD1 (6 bases). This CDR3 region has 14 residues. Trimming shortened V by 7 bases and J by 4 bases, and 14 bases separated the two germline ends. The CDR3 coding sequence is TGTGCCAGCACCGATTCAGGGGAGAATCAGCCCCAGCATTTT. Translation: CASTDSGENQPQHF.

Written as DNA, the CDR3 is TGTGCCAGCAGCTACAGGGGTATCTCGAGAAACACTGAAGCTTTCTTT. Translating it yields CASSYRGISRNTEAFF. The chain is built from TRBV2 and TRBJ1-1, with 7 bases that match TRBD1. The CDR3 totals 16 residues. V shed 6 bases, J shed 2 bases, and the junction held 12 bases outside the gene matches. Germline loops: CDR1 SNHLY, CDR2 FYNNEI.

This clonotype came up many times. J is TRBJ2-7 and V is TRBV11-2; D is undetermined. There are 14 residues in the CDR3. Germline V lookup: CDR1 SGHAT, CDR2 FQNNGV. V lost 2 bases, J lost 4 bases, and 12 bases lay in between. The CDR3 DNA reads as TGTGCCAGCAGCTTACAAACAAGACGATACGAGCAGTACTTC. This sequence encodes CASSLQTRRYEQYF.

The J gene is TRBJ2-7, the V gene TRBV3-1, with D perhaps TRBD1 (6 bases). CDR1 and CDR2 (germline): LGHDT, YNNKEL (reference sequence). CDR3 length: 16 amino acids. V was cut by 0 bases and J by 0 bases, with 12 bases left in between. The CDR3: CASSQDGTWGSYEQYF. CDR3 DNA: TGTGCCAGCAGCCAAGATGGGACATGGGGCTCCTACGAGCAGTACTTC.

The CDR3 reads CASSSRGFGQPQHF. The CDR3 nucleotides are TGTGCCAGCAGTTCACGGGGCTTCGGTCAGCCCCAGCATTTT. This chain joins TRBV27 and TRBJ1-5; a possible D gene is TRBD1 (5 bases). V lost 4 bases to trimming and J lost 6 bases, with 13 bases between them. CDR1 and CDR2 (germline): MNHEY, SMNVEV (reference sequence). CDR3 length: 14 amino acids.

This rearrangement joins TRBV20-1 to TRBJ1-4; D is unclear. Per the germline V gene, CDR1 is DFQATT and CDR2 is SNEGSKA (reference sequence). Deletions cut 3 bases from V and 5 bases from J, with 10 bases between. The CDR3 totals 13 residues. The CDR3 bases are TGCAGTGCTAGCACCGACCTGAATGAAAAACTGTTTTTT. Translated: CSASTDLNEKLFF.

The rearrangement links TRBV12-3 or TRBV12-4 to TRBJ1-6, with D maybe TRBD1 (6 bases). There are 15 residues in the CDR3. V lost 6 bases to trimming and J lost 6 bases, with 15 bases between them. The CDR3 region is CASRQGGLGNSPLHF. Written as DNA, the CDR3 is TGTGCCAGCAGACAGGGAGGTTTGGGTAATTCACCCCTCCACTTT.

The chain joins TRBV14 to TRBJ1-2; no definite D call. The germline CDR1 and CDR2 sequences are SGHDN and FVKESK. This CDR3 is 16 amino acids long. The V gene lost 0 bases and the J gene lost 0 bases, with 11 bases spanning the gap. The CDR3 loop reads CASSQEGFPTNYGYTF. Written as DNA, the CDR3 is TGTGCCAGCAGCCAAGAGGGTTTTCCTACTAACTATGGCTACACCTTC.

This clonotype was picked up a small number of times. J is TRBJ2-5 and V is TRBV6-1; no clear D gene. Trimming left V 5 bases short and J 10 bases short, with 14 bases between. Germline V gene sequence: CDR1 MNHNS, CDR2 SASEGT. CDR3 length equals 12 residues. The CDR3 DNA sequence: TGTGCCAGCAGTCCCCCCATGGGGAACCAGTACTTC. Translated, it gives CASSPPMGNQYF.

This chain links TRBV2 with TRBJ2-3, with D tentatively TRBD1 or TRBD2 (5 bases each). The CDR3 has 16 residues. V lost 6 bases and J 1 base, leaving 17 bases between the germline ends. Germline values: CDR1 SNHLY, CDR2 FYNNEI. CDR3 sequence: CASRGDGGARTDTQYF. CDR3 DNA: TGTGCCAGCAGGGGCGATGGGGGAGCGCGCACAGATACGCAGTATTTT. Together with reference TRBV2 and TRBJ2-3, the CDR3 gives the full variable domain: EPEVTQTPSHQVTQMGQEVILRCVPISNHLYFYWYRQILGQKVEFLVSFYNNEISEKSEIFDDQFSVERPDGSNFTLKIRSTKLEDSAMYFCASRGDGGARTDTQYFGPGTRLTVL.

This clonotype was detected a few times. V gene TRBV3-1 combines with J gene TRBJ1-1; tentative D call: TRBD1 (6 bases). The CDR3 is made up of 12 amino acids. The germline V gene encodes CDR1 LGHDT and CDR2 YNNKEL (reference sequence). V shed 3 bases and J shed 8 bases, with 10 bases lying between them. CDR3 sequence (DNA): TGTGCCAGCAGCCAGCTCACAGGGGAAGCTTTCTTT. Translated, it gives CASSQLTGEAFF.

This clonotype was seen a few times. This chain links TRBV7-8 with TRBJ1-5; D is uncertain. V was pared by 0 bases and J by 6 bases, with 12 bases between. CDR3 size: 15 residues. Per the germline V gene, CDR1 is SGHVS and CDR2 is FQNEAQ. This chain's CDR3 is CASSLAVEWGQPQHF. Here the CDR3 DNA reads TGTGCCAGCAGCTTAGCCGTGGAATGGGGTCAGCCCCAGCATTTT.

This clonotype was observed a single time. The chain carries TRBV20-1 and TRBJ1-1; D perhaps matches TRBD1 (6 bases). Germline-derived CDR1 and CDR2 are DFQATT and SNEGSKA (reference sequence). This CDR3 comprises 14 residues. V was shortened by 6 bases and J by 2 bases, with 16 bases between the two germline ends. The CDR3 is CSAKQGGVNTEAFF. CDR3 bases: TGCAGTGCAAAACAGGGAGGTGTTAACACTGAAGCTTTCTTT.

This clonotype was counted a few times. This chain joins TRBV20-1 and TRBJ2-4; 9 bases agree with TRBD1. CDR3 length equals 18 residues. The V segment lost 3 bases and the J segment 0 bases; nucleotides outside the gene matches: 12. CDR1 and CDR2 (germline): DFQATT, SNEGSKA (reference sequence). The CDR3 sequence: CSARAVGTGRLAKNIQYF. CDR3 nucleotides: TGCAGTGCTAGGGCTGTAGGGACAGGGCGGCTAGCCAAAAACATTCAGTACTTC.

A single count supports this clonotype. The chain joins TRBV11-2 to TRBJ2-4; 10 bases are shared with TRBD2. Germline values: CDR1 SGHAT, CDR2 FQNNGV. The V segment lost 0 bases and the J segment 4 bases; nucleotides outside the gene matches: 9. This CDR3 has 18 residues. For the CDR3, the DNA is TGTGCCAGCAGCTTAGAGGGCCAGCGGGAGGGCCCGAAAAACATTCAGTACTTC. This translates into CASSLEGQREGPKNIQYF.

The rearrangement joins TRBV20-1 to TRBJ1-5, with 7 bases aligning to TRBD1. Germline V gene sequence: CDR1 DFQATT, CDR2 SNEGSKA (reference sequence). The V and J ends lost 6 bases and 7 bases, in that order; junction bases with no gene match: 12. This CDR3 contains 14 residues. DNA of the CDR3: TGCAGTGCCTTGATTACAGGGGAATGGCAGCCCCAGCATTTT. It encodes CSALITGEWQPQHF.

This chain links TRBV5-6 with TRBJ1-2, with D possibly matching TRBD1 (5 bases). Trimming pared 1 base from V and 5 bases from J, leaving 15 bases between. Germline-derived CDR1 and CDR2 are SGHDT and YYEEEE. This CDR3 is 15 amino acids long. Here the CDR3 DNA reads TGTGCCAGCAGCTTGTCTTTAGGGGAGACGTATGGCTACACCTTC. It codes for CASSLSLGETYGYTF.

This clonotype was seen more than once but under ten times. The V and J genes are TRBV12-3 or TRBV12-4 and TRBJ2-7, with 7 bases identical to TRBD2. J gave up 10 bases and V 6 bases, and 12 bases lay outside the gene matches. The CDR3 has 13 residues. CDR3 DNA sequence: TGTGCCAGCAGCCCGACCGGACTAGGGCCCCAGTACTTC. The encoded protein is CASSPTGLGPQYF.

A few counts support this clonotype. The chain has TRBV20-1 and TRBJ1-1; 7 bases fit TRBD1. With V trimmed by 0 bases and J by 3 bases, 10 bases remained unmatched. The CDR3 extends over 16 amino acids. Germline V lookup: CDR1 DFQATT, CDR2 SNEGSKA (reference sequence). CDR3 DNA sequence: TGCAGTGCTAGAGATCGGTGGAGCAGGGGGGACACTGAAGCTTTCTTT. Translation: CSARDRWSRGDTEAFF.